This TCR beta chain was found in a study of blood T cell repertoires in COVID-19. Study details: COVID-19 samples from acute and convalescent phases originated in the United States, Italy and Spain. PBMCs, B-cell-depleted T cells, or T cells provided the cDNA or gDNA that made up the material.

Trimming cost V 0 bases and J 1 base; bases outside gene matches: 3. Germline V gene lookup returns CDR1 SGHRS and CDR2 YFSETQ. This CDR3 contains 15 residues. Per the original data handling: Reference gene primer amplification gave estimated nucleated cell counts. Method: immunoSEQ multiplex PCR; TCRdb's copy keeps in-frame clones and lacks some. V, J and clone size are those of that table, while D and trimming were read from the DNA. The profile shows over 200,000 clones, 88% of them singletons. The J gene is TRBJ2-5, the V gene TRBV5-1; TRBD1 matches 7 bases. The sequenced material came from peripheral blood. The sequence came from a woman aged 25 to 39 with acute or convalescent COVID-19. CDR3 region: CASSLESGGQETQYF. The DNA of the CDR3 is TGCGCCAGCAGCTTGGAGTCAGGGGGCCAAGAGACCCAGTACTTC.